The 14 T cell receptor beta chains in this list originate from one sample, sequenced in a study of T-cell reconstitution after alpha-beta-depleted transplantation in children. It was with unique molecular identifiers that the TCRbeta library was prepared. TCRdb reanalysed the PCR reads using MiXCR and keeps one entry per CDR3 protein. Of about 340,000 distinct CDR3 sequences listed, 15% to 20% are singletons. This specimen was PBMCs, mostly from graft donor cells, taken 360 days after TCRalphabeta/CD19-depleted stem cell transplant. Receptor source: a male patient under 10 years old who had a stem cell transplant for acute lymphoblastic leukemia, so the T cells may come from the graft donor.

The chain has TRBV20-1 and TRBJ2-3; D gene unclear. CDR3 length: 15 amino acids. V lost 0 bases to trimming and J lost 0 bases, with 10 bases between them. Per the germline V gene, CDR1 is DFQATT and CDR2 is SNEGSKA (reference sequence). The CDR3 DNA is TGCAGTGCTAGAGATCCTACCAGAAGCACAGATACGCAGTATTTT. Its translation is CSARDPTRSTDTQYF.

The DNA for the CDR3 is TGCGCCAGCAGCCAAGATTACTGGGGCAGTGGTCCACAAGAGACCCAGTACTTC. Its protein product is CASSQDYWGSGPQETQYF. The J gene is TRBJ2-5, the V gene TRBV4-1, with D possibly matching TRBD1 (5 bases). The CDR3 has 18 residues. Germline V gene data show CDR1 as MGHRA and CDR2 as YSYEKL. Trimming removed 0 bases from V and 2 bases from J, with 19 bases in between.

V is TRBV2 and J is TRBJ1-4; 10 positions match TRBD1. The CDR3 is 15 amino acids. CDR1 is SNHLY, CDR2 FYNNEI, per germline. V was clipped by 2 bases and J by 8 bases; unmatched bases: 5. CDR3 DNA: TGTGCCAGCAGTGAACGCGGACAGGGGGGAGAAAAACTGTTTTTT. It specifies CASSERGQGGEKLFF.

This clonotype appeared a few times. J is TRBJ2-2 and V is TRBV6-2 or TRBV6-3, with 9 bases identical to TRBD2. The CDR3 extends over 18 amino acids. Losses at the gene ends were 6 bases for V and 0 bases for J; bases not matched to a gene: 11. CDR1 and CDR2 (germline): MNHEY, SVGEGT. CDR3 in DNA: TGTGCCAGCAGAACCCCCTGGGCTAGCGGGGCGAACACCGGGGAGCTGTTTTTT. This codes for CASRTPWASGANTGELFF.

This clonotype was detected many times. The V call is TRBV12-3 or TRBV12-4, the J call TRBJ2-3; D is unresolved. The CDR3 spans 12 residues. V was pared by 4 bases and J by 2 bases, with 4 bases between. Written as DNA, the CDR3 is TGTGCCAGCAGTTCGTTCACAGATACGCAGTATTTT. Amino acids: CASSSFTDTQYF.

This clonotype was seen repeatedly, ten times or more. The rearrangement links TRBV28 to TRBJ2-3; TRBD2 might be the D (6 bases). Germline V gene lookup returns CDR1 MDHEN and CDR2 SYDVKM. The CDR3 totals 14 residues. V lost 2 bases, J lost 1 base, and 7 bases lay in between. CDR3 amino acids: CASSLGTRTDTQYF. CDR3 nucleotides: TGTGCCAGCAGTTTAGGGACTCGCACAGATACGCAGTATTTT.

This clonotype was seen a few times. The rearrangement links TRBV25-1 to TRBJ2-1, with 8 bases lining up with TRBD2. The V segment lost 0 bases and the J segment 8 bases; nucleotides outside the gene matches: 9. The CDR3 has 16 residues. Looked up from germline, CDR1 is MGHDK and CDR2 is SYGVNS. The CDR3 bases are TGTGCCAGCAGTGAATACGGAGAGACGGGGGGGTATGAGCAGTTCTTC. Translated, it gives CASSEYGETGGYEQFF.

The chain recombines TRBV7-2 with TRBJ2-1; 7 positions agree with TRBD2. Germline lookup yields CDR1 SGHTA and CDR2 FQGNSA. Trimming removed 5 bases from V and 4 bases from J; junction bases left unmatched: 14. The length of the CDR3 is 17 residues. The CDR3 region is CASSLILAAPQYNEQFF. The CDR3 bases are TGTGCCAGCAGCCTTATCCTAGCGGCACCTCAATACAATGAGCAGTTCTTC.

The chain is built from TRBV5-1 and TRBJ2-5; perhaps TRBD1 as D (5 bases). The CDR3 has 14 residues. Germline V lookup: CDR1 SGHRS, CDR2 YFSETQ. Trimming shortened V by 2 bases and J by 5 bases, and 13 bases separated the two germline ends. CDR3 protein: CASSLGVGYETQYF. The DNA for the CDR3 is TGCGCCAGCAGCTTAGGGGTGGGTTATGAGACCCAGTACTTC.

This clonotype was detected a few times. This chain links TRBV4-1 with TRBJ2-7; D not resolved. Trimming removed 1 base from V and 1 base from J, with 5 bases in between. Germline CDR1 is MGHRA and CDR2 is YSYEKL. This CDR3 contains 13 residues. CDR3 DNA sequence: TGCGCCAGCAGCCAAGTCGGGTCCTACGAGCAGTACTTC. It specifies CASSQVGSYEQYF.

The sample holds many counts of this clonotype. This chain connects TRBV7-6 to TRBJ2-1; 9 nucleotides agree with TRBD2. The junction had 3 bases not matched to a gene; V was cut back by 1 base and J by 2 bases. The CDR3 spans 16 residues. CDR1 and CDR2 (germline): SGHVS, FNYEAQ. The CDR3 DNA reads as TGTGCCAGCAGCTTAGTGGGCGGGAGGGCCTACAATGAGCAGTTCTTC. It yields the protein CASSLVGGRAYNEQFF.

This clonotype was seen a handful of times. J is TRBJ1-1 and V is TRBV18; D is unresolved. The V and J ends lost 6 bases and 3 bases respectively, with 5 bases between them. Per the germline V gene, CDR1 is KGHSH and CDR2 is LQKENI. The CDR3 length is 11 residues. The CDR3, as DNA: TGTGCCAGCTCTGGGGACACTGAAGCTTTCTTT. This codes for CASSGDTEAFF.

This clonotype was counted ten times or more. CDR3 protein: CSASVLGETQYF. In DNA, the CDR3 is TGCAGTGCTAGTGTATTGGGGGAGACCCAGTACTTC. This rearrangement joins TRBV20-1 to TRBJ2-5, with no clear D. V lost 3 bases, J lost 5 bases, and 10 bases lay in between. The CDR3 has 12 amino acids. Germline values: CDR1 DFQATT, CDR2 SNEGSKA (reference sequence).

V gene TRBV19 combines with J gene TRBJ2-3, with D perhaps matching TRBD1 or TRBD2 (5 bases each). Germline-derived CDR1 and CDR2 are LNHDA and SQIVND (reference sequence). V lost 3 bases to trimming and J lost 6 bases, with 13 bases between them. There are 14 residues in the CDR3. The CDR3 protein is CASSILDEGDTQYF. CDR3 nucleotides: TGTGCCAGTAGTATTTTGGATGAGGGGGATACGCAGTATTTT.